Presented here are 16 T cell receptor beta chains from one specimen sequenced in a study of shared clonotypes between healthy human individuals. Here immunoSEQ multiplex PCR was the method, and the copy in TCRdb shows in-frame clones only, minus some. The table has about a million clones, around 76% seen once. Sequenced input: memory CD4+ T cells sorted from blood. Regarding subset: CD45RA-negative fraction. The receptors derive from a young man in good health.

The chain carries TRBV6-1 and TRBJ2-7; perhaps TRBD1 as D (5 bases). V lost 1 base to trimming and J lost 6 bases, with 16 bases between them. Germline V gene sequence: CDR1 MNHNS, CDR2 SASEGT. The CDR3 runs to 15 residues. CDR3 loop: CASSEGAGLPGEQYF. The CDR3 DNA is TGTGCCAGCAGTGAAGGGGCAGGGCTACCCGGCGAGCAGTACTTC.

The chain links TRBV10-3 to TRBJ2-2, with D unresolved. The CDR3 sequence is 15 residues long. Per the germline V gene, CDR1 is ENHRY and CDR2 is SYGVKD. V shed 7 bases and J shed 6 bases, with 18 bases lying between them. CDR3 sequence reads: CAIMGELPKAGELFF. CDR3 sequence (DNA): TGTGCCATCATGGGCGAGCTTCCCAAGGCCGGGGAGCTGTTTTTT.

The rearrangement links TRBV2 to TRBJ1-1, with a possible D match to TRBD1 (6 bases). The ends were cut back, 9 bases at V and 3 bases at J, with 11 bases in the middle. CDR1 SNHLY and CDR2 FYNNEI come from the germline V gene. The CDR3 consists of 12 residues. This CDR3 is CASSRGDTEAFF. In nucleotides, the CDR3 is TGTGCCAGTTCCAGGGGAGACACTGAAGCTTTCTTT.

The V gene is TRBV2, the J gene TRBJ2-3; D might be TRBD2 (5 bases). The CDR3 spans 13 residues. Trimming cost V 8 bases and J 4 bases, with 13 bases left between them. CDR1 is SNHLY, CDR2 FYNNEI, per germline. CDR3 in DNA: TGTGCCAGCTCAGTACTGGAGGCAGATACGCAGTATTTT. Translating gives CASSVLEADTQYF.

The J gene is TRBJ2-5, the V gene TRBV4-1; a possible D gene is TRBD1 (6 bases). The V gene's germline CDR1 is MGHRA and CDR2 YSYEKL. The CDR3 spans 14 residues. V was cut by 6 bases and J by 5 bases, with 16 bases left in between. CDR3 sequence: CASRQTGIGETQYF. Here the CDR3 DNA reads TGCGCCAGCAGACAAACAGGGATCGGGGAGACCCAGTACTTC.

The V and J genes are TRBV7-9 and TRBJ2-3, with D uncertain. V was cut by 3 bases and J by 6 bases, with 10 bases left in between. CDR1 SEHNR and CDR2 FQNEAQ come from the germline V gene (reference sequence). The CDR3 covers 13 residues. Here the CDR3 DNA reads TGTGCCAGCAGCTTTGTGGAGACGGATACGCAGTATTTT. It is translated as CASSFVETDTQYF.

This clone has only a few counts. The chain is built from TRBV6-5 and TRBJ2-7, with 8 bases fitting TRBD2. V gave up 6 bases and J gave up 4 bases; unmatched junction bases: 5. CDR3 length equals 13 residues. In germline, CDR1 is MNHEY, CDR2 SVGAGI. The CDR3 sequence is CASRYIAGYEQYF. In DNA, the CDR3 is TGTGCCAGCAGGTACATAGCGGGATACGAGCAGTACTTC.

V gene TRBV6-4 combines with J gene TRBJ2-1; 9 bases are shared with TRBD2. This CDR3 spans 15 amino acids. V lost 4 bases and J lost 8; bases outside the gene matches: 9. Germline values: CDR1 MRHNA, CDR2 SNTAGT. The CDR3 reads CASSVGLAIFDEQFF. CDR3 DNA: TGTGCCAGCAGTGTGGGACTAGCTATTTTTGATGAGCAGTTCTTC.

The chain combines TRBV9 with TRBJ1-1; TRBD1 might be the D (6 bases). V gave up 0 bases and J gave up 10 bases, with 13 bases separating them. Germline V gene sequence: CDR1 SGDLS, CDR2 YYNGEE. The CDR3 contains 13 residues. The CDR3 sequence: CASSVGTASLAFF. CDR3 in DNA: TGTGCCAGCAGCGTAGGGACAGCATCCTTAGCTTTCTTT.

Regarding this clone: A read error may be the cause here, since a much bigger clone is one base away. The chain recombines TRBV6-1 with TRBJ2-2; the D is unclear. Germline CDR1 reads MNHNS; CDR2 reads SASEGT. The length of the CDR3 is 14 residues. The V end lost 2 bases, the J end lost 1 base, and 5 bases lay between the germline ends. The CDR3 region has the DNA TGTGCCAGCAGTGAACAGATGAACACCGGGGAGCTGTTTTTT. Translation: CASSEQMNTGELFF.

The CDR3 DNA is TGTGCCAGCAGCGTCCCGGGACTATCCTACGAGCAGTACTTC. It encodes CASSVPGLSYEQYF. This chain uses TRBV28 with TRBJ2-7, with 7 bases lining up with TRBD2. CDR3 length equals 14 residues. In germline, CDR1 is MDHEN, CDR2 SYDVKM. Germline trimming cut 6 bases from V and 1 base from J; bases unmatched to any gene: 6. Combining the CDR3 with reference TRBV28 and TRBJ2-7 gives the whole variable domain DVKVTQSSRYLVKRTGEKVFLECVQDMDHENMFWYRQDPGLGLRLIYFSYDVKMKEKGDIPEGYSVSREKKERFSLILESASTNQTSMYLCASSVPGLSYEQYFGPGTRLTVT.

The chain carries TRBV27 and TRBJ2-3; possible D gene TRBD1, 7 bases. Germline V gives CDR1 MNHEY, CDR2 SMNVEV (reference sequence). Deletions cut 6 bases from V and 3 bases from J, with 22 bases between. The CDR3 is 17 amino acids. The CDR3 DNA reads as TGTGCCAGCAGGCGCCAGGGGGGCCGGGGGCCTACAGATACGCAGTATTTT. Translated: CASRRQGGRGPTDTQYF.

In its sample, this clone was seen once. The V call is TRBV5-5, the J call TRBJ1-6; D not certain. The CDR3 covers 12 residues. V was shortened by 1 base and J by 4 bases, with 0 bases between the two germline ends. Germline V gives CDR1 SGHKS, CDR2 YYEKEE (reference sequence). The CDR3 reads CASSLYNSPLHF. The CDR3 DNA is TGTGCCAGCAGCTTGTATAATTCACCCCTCCACTTT.

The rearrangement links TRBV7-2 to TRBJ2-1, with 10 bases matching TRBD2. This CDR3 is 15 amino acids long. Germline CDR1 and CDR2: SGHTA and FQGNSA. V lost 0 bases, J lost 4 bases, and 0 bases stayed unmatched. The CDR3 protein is CASSLATSGYNEQFF. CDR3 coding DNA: TGTGCCAGCAGCTTAGCGACTAGCGGGTACAATGAGCAGTTCTTC.

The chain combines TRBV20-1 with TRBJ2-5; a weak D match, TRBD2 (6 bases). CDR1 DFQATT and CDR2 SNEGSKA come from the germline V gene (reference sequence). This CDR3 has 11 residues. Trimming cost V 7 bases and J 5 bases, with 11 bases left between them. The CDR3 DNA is TGCAGTGGGGGGACTGTGGAGACCCAGTACTTC. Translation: CSGGTVETQYF.

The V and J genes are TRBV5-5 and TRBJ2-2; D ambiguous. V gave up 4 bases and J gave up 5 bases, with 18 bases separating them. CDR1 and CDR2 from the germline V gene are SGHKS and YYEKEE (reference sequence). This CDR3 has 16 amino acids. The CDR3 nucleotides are TGTGCCAGCAGCCCGCCTTTAGGGCAGGCGACCGGGGAGCTGTTTTTT. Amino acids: CASSPPLGQATGELFF.